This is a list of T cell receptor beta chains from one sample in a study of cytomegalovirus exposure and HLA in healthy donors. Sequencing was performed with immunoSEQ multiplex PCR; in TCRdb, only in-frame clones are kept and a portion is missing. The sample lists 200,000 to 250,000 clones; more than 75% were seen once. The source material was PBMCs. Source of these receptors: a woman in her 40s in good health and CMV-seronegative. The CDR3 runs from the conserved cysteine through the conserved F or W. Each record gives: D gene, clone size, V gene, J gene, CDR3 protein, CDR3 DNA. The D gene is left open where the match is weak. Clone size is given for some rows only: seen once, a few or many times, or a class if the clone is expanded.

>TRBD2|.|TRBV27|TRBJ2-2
CASSSATSGYGELFF
TGTGCCAGCAGTTCCGCCACTAGCGGGTACGGGGAGCTGTTTTTT
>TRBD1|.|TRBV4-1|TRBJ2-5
CASSQESPFGTGGVETQYF
TGCGCCAGCAGCCAAGAATCTCCCTTTGGGACAGGGGGCGTAGAGACCCAGTACTTC
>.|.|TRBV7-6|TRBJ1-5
CASSLATGRPQHF
TGTGCCAGCAGCTTAGCTACAGGTCGGCCCCAGCATTTT
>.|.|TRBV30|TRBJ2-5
CAWSVLPQETQYF
TGTGCCTGGAGTGTACTACCCCAAGAGACCCAGTACTTC
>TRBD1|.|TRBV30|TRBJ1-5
CACDRGDNQPQHF
TGTGCCTGCGACAGGGGTGACAATCAGCCCCAGCATTTT
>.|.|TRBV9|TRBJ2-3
CASSAGPAGRGDTQYF
TGTGCCAGCAGCGCGGGACCAGCGGGCAGGGGGGATACGCAGTATTTT
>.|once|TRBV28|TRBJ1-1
CASSFQGMNTEAFF
TGTGCCAGCAGTTTCCAGGGTATGAACACTGAAGCTTTCTTT
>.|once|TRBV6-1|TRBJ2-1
CASSESQYSYEQFF
TGTGCCAGCAGTGAATCGCAGTATAGCTATGAGCAGTTCTTC
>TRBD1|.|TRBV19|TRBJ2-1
CASSIRAGGRGYNEQFF
TGTGCCAGTAGTATAAGGGCAGGGGGCCGGGGTTACAATGAGCAGTTCTTC
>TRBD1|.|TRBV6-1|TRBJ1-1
CASSEQGAGYTEAFF
TGTGCCAGCAGTGAACAGGGGGCTGGGTACACTGAAGCTTTCTTT
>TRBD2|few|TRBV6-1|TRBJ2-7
CASITLLGLAHEQYF
TGTGCCAGCATTACACTCTTGGGACTAGCTCACGAGCAGTACTTC
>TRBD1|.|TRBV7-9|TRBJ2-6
CASSLWDRGLGANVLTF
TGTGCCAGCAGCTTATGGGACAGGGGGCTTGGGGCCAACGTCCTGACTTTC
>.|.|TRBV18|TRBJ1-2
CASSPKGDYGYTF
TGTGCCAGCTCACCAAAGGGGGACTATGGCTACACCTTC
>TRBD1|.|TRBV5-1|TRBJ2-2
CASSSPGQGDTGELFF
TGCGCCAGCAGCTCCCCGGGACAGGGGGACACCGGGGAGCTGTTTTTT
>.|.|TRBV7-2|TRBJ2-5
CASSLSPWGQGTLQETQYF
TGTGCCAGCAGCTTATCCCCCTGGGGCCAGGGAACCCTCCAAGAGACCCAGTACTTC
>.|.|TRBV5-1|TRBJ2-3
CASSFSGQLYTDTQYF
TGCGCCAGCAGCTTTAGCGGCCAATTATACACAGATACGCAGTATTTT
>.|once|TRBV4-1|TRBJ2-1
CASSQARGTYNEQFF
TGCGCCAGCAGCCAAGCACGCGGCACCTACAATGAGCAGTTCTTC
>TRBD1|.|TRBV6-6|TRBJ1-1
CASSPGQDRGDTEAFF
TGTGCCAGCAGCCCTGGACAGGACAGGGGCGACACTGAAGCTTTCTTT
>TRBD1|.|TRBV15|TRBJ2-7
CATSRDLGQNYEQYF
TGTGCCACCAGCAGAGATCTGGGACAGAACTACGAGCAGTACTTC
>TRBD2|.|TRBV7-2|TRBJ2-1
CASSSQAGSIYNEQFF
TGTGCCAGCAGCTCCCAAGCGGGATCTATATACAATGAGCAGTTCTTC
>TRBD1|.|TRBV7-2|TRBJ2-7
CASSPRDRGLGEQYF
TGTGCCAGCAGTCCCCGGGACAGGGGGCTGGGGGAGCAGTACTTC
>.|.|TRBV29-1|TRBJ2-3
CSVRTRLRTDTQYF
TGCAGCGTTCGTACTAGGCTTCGGACAGATACGCAGTATTTT
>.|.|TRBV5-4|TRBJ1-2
CASSYRDSGYGYTF
TGTGCCAGCAGCTACCGGGACTCGGGCTATGGCTACACCTTC
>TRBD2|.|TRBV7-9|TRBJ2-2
CASSFGLAGAGELFF
TGTGCCAGCAGCTTCGGACTAGCGGGTGCCGGGGAGCTGTTTTTT
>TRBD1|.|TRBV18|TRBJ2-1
CASSSTGYNEQFF
TGTGCCAGCTCATCGACAGGGTACAATGAGCAGTTCTTC
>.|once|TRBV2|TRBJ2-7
CASSRTDDYEQYF
TGTGCCAGCTCCCGGACAGATGACTACGAGCAGTACTTC
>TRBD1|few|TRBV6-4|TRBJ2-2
CASSVGTDSGELFF
TGTGCCAGCAGTGTTGGGACAGATTCCGGGGAGCTGTTTTTT
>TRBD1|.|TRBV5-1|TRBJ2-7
CASSFQGANEQYF
TGCGCCAGCAGCTTCCAGGGGGCCAACGAGCAGTACTTC
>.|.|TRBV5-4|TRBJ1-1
CASSPGGNAELKAFF
TGTGCCAGCAGTCCCGGAGGGAACGCAGAGCTAAAAGCTTTCTTT
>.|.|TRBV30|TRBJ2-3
CAWSLPGLSTDTQYF
TGTGCCTGGAGTCTTCCGGGTCTTAGCACAGATACGCAGTATTTT
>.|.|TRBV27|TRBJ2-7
CASSPGWGREQYF
TGTGCCAGCAGCCCCGGCTGGGGGCGCGAGCAGTACTTC
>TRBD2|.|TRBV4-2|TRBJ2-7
CASSQEAGGAYEQYF
TGTGCCAGCAGCCAAGAGGCGGGAGGGGCGTACGAGCAGTACTTC
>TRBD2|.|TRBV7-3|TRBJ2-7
CASSPNGLAGGEQYF
TGTGCCAGCAGCCCCAACGGGCTAGCGGGCGGAGAGCAGTACTTC
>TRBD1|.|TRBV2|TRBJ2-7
CASSAQGALGEQYF
TGTGCCAGCAGTGCTCAGGGGGCGTTGGGTGAGCAGTACTTC
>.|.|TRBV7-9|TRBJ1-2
CASSKTDYGYTF
TGTGCCAGCAGCAAGACAGACTATGGCTACACCTTC
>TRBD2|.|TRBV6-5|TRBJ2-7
CASSYQLAGVAEQYF
TGTGCCAGCAGTTACCAACTAGCGGGAGTAGCCGAGCAGTACTTC
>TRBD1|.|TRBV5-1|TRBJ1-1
CASSGQGANTEAFF
TGCGCCAGCAGCGGACAGGGGGCGAACACTGAAGCTTTCTTT
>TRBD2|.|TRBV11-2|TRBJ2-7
CASSLIAGRTYEQYF
TGTGCCAGCAGCTTAATAGCGGGACGTACCTACGAGCAGTACTTC
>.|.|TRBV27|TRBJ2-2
CASSLHRGGTGELFF
TGTGCCAGCAGTTTACACAGGGGAGGCACCGGGGAGCTGTTTTTT
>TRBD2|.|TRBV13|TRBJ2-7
CASSFRTSGASTIYEQYF
TGTGCCAGCAGCTTCCGGACTAGCGGAGCAAGTACGATCTACGAGCAGTACTTC
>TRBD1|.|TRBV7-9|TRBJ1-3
CASSQDRGLTGNTIYF
TGTGCCAGCAGCCAAGACAGGGGGCTAACCGGAAACACCATATATTTT
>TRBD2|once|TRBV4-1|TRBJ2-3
CASSQGGSGGSLSDTQYF
TGCGCCAGCAGCCAGGGGGGGTCGGGCGGGAGTCTGTCAGATACGCAGTATTTT